The rows below give T cell receptor beta chains drawn from one sample of a study of CD8 T cells in Susac syndrome. One entry per CDR3 protein results from TCRdb running MiXCR on the immunoSEQ multiplex PCR reads. This sample yields 240,000 or so distinct CDR3 sequences, of which almost 97% are seen a single time; about 0.1% belongs to the top ten. The sequenced material came from CD4+ T cells from PBMCs. These TCRs come from a human donor with Susac syndrome. Both conserved end residues are part of each CDR3. A D gene is named only where the DNA matches it firmly. Size is omitted from some rows. Given values are once, few, many or a class for expanded clones.

D gene	J gene	V gene	clone size	CDR3 DNA	CDR3 protein
TRBD1	TRBJ1-5	TRBV12-3/TRBV12-4	-	TGTGCCAGCAGCCTCCGGGACAGGGCCAATCAGCCCCAGCATTTT	CASSLRDRANQPQHF
-	TRBJ2-1	TRBV27	few	TGTGCCAGCAGTTTATCTAGCGGTACTTACAATGAGCAGTTCTTC	CASSLSSGTYNEQFF
TRBD2	TRBJ2-2	TRBV4-1	-	TGCGCCAGCAGCCCCGGGAGGGCCGGGGAGCTGTTTTTT	CASSPGRAGELFF
-	TRBJ1-5	TRBV29-1	-	TGCAGCGTTGATACGGGGGGCAATCAGCCCCAGCATTTT	CSVDTGGNQPQHF
TRBD2	TRBJ2-7	TRBV4-1	-	TGCGCCAGCAGTGGAGGGGGACTAGCGGGAGGGACCTACGAGCAGTACTTC	CASSGGGLAGGTYEQYF
-	TRBJ2-1	TRBV18	-	TGTGCCAGCTCACCAAACTGGGGTAACAATGAGCAGTTCTTC	CASSPNWGNNEQFF
-	TRBJ1-1	TRBV5-6	-	TGTGCCGGACTTATACCGGAGAACACTGAAGCTTTCTTT	CAGLIPENTEAFF
TRBD2	TRBJ2-7	TRBV25-1	-	TGTGCCAGCAGTGACCGGGACTATTCCTCCTACGAGCAGTACTTC	CASSDRDYSSYEQYF
-	TRBJ2-1	TRBV7-2	-	TGTGCCAGCAGCCCCACCCCGGGGGCGGGTTCCTACAATGAGCAGTTCTTC	CASSPTPGAGSYNEQFF
TRBD2	TRBJ2-2	TRBV12-3/TRBV12-4	-	TGTGCCAGCAGTTTCGGCCGGGGAGGGGCCGGGGAGCTGTTTTTT	CASSFGRGGAGELFF
-	TRBJ2-7	TRBV3-1	-	TGTGCCAGCAGCCAAGTTTCCTCCGAGCAGTACTTC	CASSQVSSEQYF
TRBD1	TRBJ2-1	TRBV11-3	-	TGTGCCAGCAGCCCACCAACCGGGACAGGATACAATGAGCAGTTCTTC	CASSPPTGTGYNEQFF
-	TRBJ2-7	TRBV7-3	-	TGTGCCAGCAGCATATCCTCAGGCGAGCAGTACTTC	CASSISSGEQYF
TRBD2	TRBJ2-5	TRBV3-1	-	TGTGCCAGCAGCCCCGAGATAGCGGGAGGTACAGAGACCCAGTACTTC	CASSPEIAGGTETQYF
-	TRBJ1-1	TRBV30	-	TGTGCCCACGAGGACAGCTTGAACACTGAAGCTTTCTTT	CAHEDSLNTEAFF
-	TRBJ2-5	TRBV20-1	-	TGCAGTGCTAGAGGGGCGACACAAAGGAGGACCCAGTACTTC	CSARGATQRRTQYF
TRBD2	TRBJ2-1	TRBV4-1	-	TGCGCCAGCAGCCCCGGGGGACTAGCGGTGTACAATGAGCAGTTCTTC	CASSPGGLAVYNEQFF
-	TRBJ1-2	TRBV29-1	-	TGCAGCGTTGGTGGAGGCAGGGCCTTTTCGGAGGGCTACACCTTC	CSVGGGRAFSEGYTF
-	TRBJ1-2	TRBV28	-	TGTGCCAGCAGTTCGCTCCCGGGAACGGGCTATGGCTACACCTTC	CASSSLPGTGYGYTF
TRBD2	TRBJ2-1	TRBV20-1	-	TGCAGTGCTAGAGAACTTCAGGCTAGCGGGAGGGGGGGTGAGCAGTTCTTC	CSARELQASGRGGEQFF
-	TRBJ1-1	TRBV11-2	-	TGTGCCAGCACCCTTCCAGCGACGGTCGCTGAAGCTTTCTTT	CASTLPATVAEAFF
TRBD1	TRBJ1-3	TRBV5-1	-	TGCGCCAGCAGCCTCGGACAGGGGGCGGAAGGAAACACCATATATTTT	CASSLGQGAEGNTIYF